This entry lists 11 T cell receptor beta chains sequenced from one sample in a study of shared clonotypes between healthy human individuals. Libraries were prepared by immunoSEQ multiplex PCR; TCRdb keeps only in-frame clonotypes and omits some of them. The table shows millions of clones, with just under 95% occurring only once. CD45RO-negative cells were positively selected for CCR7, leaving out terminally differentiated effector memory CD45RA+ cells. Source material: naive CD8+ T cells sorted from blood. The receptors shown here come from a young man in good health.

V and J are TRBV2 and TRBJ2-3, with 9 bases identical to TRBD2. The germline V gene encodes CDR1 SNHLY and CDR2 FYNNEI. The CDR3 consists of 15 residues. The ends lost 7 bases at V and 5 bases at J; junction bases unmatched: 10. CDR3 bases: TGTGCCAGCACCGGCCAGCGGGGGGCCAGAGATACGCAGTATTTT. This encodes CASTGQRGARDTQYF.

The CDR3 DNA follows: TGTGCCAGCACCAAGACGGACAGTATGAACACTGAAGCTTTCTTT. It is translated as CASTKTDSMNTEAFF. The J gene is TRBJ1-1, the V gene TRBV7-9, with TRBD1 as a possible D gene (6 bases). This CDR3 has 15 amino acids. Germline V gene data show CDR1 as SEHNR and CDR2 as FQNEAQ (reference sequence). V was clipped by 7 bases and J by 0 bases, with 15 bases between them.

The CDR3 nucleotides read TGTGCCAGCAGCTTGGCCGCGGTTATTGAAAAACTGTTTTTT. This translates into CASSLAAVIEKLFF. This chain links TRBV5-6 with TRBJ1-4; no reliable D call. Per germline, CDR1 SGHDT and CDR2 YYEEEE. V lost 0 bases and J 7 bases, leaving 10 bases between the germline ends. The CDR3 has 14 amino acids.

V and J are TRBV4-3 and TRBJ2-7, with TRBD2 identical over 11 bases. Trimming at V came to 2 bases and at J to 0 bases, leaving 6 bases not matched to a gene. Germline V gives CDR1 LGHNA, CDR2 YSLEER. This CDR3 comprises 17 residues. CDR3 sequence (DNA): TGCGCCAGCAGCCAAAACCCAGGACTAGCGGGCTCCTACGAGCAGTACTTC. It codes for CASSQNPGLAGSYEQYF.

The V gene is TRBV5-4, the J gene TRBJ2-3, with D maybe TRBD1 (6 bases). V shed 4 bases and J shed 2 bases, with 17 bases lying between them. CDR3 length: 16 amino acids. From germline, CDR1 is SGHNT and CDR2 YYREEE (reference sequence). CDR3 nucleotides: TGTGCCAGCAGCCCTTCAGGGGAGTGGGCCACAGATACGCAGTATTTT. Amino acid sequence: CASSPSGEWATDTQYF.

V usage is TRBV27 and J usage is TRBJ2-1, with D maybe TRBD2 (6 bases). The CDR3 totals 13 residues. Trimming removed 3 bases from V and 6 bases from J, with 9 bases in between. CDR1 is MNHEY, CDR2 SMNVEV, per germline (reference sequence). The CDR3 loop reads CASSFGGFNEQFF. CDR3 nucleotides: TGTGCCAGCAGTTTTGGAGGGTTCAATGAGCAGTTCTTC.

The CDR3, as DNA: TGTGCCAGCAGCCCTTTTAGTAGTCTCGAGCAGTACTTC. It specifies CASSPFSSLEQYF. The chain combines TRBV9 with TRBJ2-7; D call uncertain. This CDR3 is built from 13 residues. CDR1 and CDR2 (germline): SGDLS, YYNGEE. The V and J ends lost 4 bases and 6 bases respectively, with 14 bases between them. The entire variable domain, with the rest obtained from reference TRBV9 and TRBJ2-7, is as follows: DSGVTQTPKHLITATGQRVTLRCSPRSGDLSVYWYQQSLDQGLQFLIQYYNGEERAKGNILERFSAQQFPDLHSELNLSSLELGDSALYFCASSPFSSLEQYFGPGTRLTVT.

This clone was observed once. The rearrangement links TRBV4-3 to TRBJ2-5, with TRBD2 as a possible D gene (5 bases). The CDR3 is 16 amino acids. Trimming removed 1 base from V and 0 bases from J, with 12 bases in between. Germline V gene lookup returns CDR1 LGHNA and CDR2 YSLEER. The CDR3 is CASSQGFGGHQETQYF. CDR3 nucleotide sequence: TGCGCCAGCAGCCAAGGGTTTGGCGGGCACCAAGAGACCCAGTACTTC.

This clone occurred once. The V and J genes are TRBV5-5 and TRBJ2-5, with 7 bases matching TRBD2. Germline V gene data show CDR1 as SGHKS and CDR2 as YYEKEE (reference sequence). V lost 0 bases, J lost 5 bases, and 13 bases stayed unmatched. The CDR3 spans 17 residues. The CDR3 sequence is CASSLESSGSLMETQYF. CDR3 sequence (DNA): TGTGCCAGCAGCTTGGAAAGTAGCGGGTCCTTGATGGAGACCCAGTACTTC.

This clone was counted between two and nine times. V gene TRBV5-1 combines with J gene TRBJ2-1; the D is unclear. This CDR3 spans 15 amino acids. The V end was cut by 0 bases, the J end by 0 bases, with 7 bases between. CDR1 and CDR2 from the germline V gene are SGHRS and YFSETQ. This CDR3 is CASSLGGISYNEQFF. CDR3 in DNA: TGCGCCAGCAGCTTGGGTGGAATCTCCTACAATGAGCAGTTCTTC.

The rearrangement joins TRBV5-5 to TRBJ2-6; D is undetermined. CDR3 length: 13 amino acids. With 4 bases removed from V and 4 bases from J, the gap between germline ends came to 6 bases. The germline gives CDR1 SGHKS, CDR2 YYEKEE (reference sequence). The CDR3 reads CASSPTGANVLTF. The CDR3 DNA is TGTGCCAGCAGCCCCACGGGGGCCAACGTCCTGACTTTC. The complete variable domain, with remaining parts taken from reference TRBV5-5 and TRBJ2-6, reads DAGVTQSPTHLIKTRGQQVTLRCSPISGHKSVSWYQQVLGQGPQFIFQYYEKEERGRGNFPDRFSARQFPNYSSELNVNALLLGDSALYLCASSPTGANVLTFGAGSRLTVL.